Listed here is a single T cell receptor (beta chain). What it binds is unknown. These data belong to a study of T cell responses to AZD1222 COVID-19 vaccine. The study's findings and limits: Possibly, clonal diversity was underestimated; donors were largely white British and included more females.

V lost 6 bases to trimming and J lost 0 bases, with 12 bases between them. This CDR3 region has 15 residues. Germline V gives CDR1 KGHSH, CDR2 LQKENI. Sequencing was performed with immunoSEQ multiplex PCR; in TCRdb, only in-frame clones are kept and a portion is missing. The sample lists 100,000 or so clones, just over 85% occurring once. This chain uses TRBV18 with TRBJ1-3; D possibly corresponds to TRBD1 (6 bases). This TCR was sampled from an adult who received the AZD1222 COVID-19 vaccine. Material: peripheral blood, obtained 28 days after the second AZD1222 dose. CDR3 protein: CASSPGVSSGNTIYF. CDR3 in DNA: TGTGCCAGCTCCCCAGGGGTCTCCTCTGGAAACACCATATATTTT.